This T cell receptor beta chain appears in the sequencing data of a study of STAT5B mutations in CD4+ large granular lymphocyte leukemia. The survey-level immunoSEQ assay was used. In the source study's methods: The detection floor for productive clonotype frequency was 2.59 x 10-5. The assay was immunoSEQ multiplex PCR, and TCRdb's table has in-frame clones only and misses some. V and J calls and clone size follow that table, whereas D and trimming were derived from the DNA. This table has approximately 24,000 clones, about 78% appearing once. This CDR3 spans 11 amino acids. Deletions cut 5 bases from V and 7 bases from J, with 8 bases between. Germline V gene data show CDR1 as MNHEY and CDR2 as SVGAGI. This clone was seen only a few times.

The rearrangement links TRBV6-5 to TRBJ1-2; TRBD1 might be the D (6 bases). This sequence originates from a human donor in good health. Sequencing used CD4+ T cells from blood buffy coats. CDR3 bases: TGTGCCAGCAGTACAGGGATTGGCTACACCTTC. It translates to CASSTGIGYTF.